In its sample, the clone carrying this T cell receptor (beta chain) was seen a few times. Antigen unknown. The record originates from a study of beta chain features in type 1 diabetes. General study findings and limits: More deletions and fewer insertions at VDJ junctions were seen in type 1 diabetes patients. In patients and controls equally, PCR might favor templates that are shorter.

CDR3 length equals 17 residues. The germline V and J ends were trimmed by 1 base and 1 base, with 17 bases remaining between them. Germline loops: CDR1 SGHAT, CDR2 FQNNGV. The sequenced template was cDNA made from the entire isolated RNA. Each sample of naive, central memory or regulatory T cells had, on average, about 3.57 million reads. TCRdb keeps only in-frame clones here, not all; method: immunoSEQ multiplex PCR. The sample shows 130,000 or so clones, around a tenth of them seen only once. A sort by CD45RO/CCR7/CD25/CD127/CD95/CD27 yielded CD4+ naive, central memory, regulatory and stem cell-like memory cells.

The chain links TRBV11-2 to TRBJ2-7, with D perhaps TRBD1 (6 bases). Input material: central memory CD4+ T cells from blood. The receptor was derived from a woman between 35 and 50 years old in good health. The CDR3 region is CASSLVGRDRRSYEQYF. The CDR3 region has the DNA TGTGCCAGCAGCTTAGTCGGTCGCGACAGGCGATCCTACGAGCAGTACTTC.